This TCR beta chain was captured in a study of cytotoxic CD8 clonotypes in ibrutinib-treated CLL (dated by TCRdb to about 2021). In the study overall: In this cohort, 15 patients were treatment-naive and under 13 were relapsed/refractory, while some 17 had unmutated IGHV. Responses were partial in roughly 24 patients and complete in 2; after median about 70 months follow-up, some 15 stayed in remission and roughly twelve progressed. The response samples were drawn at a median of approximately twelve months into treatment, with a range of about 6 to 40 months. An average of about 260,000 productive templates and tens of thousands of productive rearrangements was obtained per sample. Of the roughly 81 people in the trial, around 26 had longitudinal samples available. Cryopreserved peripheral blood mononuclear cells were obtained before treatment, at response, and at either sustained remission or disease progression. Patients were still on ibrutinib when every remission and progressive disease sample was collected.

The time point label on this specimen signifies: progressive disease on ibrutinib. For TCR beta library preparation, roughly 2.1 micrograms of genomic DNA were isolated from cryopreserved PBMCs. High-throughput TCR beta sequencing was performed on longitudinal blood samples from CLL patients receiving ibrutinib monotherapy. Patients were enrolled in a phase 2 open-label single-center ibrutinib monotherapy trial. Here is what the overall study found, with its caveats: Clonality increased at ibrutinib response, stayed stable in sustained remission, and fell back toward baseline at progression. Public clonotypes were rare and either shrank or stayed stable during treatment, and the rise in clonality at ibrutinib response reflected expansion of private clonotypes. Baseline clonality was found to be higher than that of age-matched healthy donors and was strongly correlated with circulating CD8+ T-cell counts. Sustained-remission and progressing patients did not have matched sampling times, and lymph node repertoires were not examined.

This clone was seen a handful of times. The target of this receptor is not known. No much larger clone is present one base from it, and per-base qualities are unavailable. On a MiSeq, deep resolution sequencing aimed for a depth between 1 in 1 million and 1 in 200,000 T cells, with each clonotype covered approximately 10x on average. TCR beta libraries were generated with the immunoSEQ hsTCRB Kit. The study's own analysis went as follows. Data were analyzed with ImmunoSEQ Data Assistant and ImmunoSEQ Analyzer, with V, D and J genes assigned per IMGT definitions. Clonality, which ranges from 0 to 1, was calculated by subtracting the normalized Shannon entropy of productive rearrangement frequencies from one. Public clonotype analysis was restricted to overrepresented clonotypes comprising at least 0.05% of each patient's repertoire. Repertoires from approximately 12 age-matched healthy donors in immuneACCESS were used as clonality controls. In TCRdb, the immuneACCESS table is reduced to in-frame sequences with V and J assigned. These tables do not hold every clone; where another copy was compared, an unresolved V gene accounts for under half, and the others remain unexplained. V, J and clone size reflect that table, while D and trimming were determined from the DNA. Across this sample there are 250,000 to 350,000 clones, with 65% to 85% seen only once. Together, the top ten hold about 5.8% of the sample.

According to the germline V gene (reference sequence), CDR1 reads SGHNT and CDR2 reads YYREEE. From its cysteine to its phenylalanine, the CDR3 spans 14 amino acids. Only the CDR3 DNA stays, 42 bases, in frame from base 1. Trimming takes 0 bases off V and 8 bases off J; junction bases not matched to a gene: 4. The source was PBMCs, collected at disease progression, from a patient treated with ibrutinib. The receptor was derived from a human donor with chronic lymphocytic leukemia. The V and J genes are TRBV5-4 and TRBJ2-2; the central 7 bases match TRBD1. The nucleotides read TGTGCCAGCAGCTTGGGACAGGGTATGGGGGAGCTGTTTTTT. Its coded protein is CASSLGQGMGELFF.